This entry is about one TCR beta chain. Clones were sequenced by immunoSEQ multiplex PCR, and TCRdb holds only the in-frame ones, with some missing. This sample yields over 300,000 clones, of which approximately 83% are seen a single time; 2.2% belongs to the top ten. These data originate in a study of blood T cell repertoires in COVID-19. All recovered Cohort 3 donors got two negative PCRs, got clearance, or saw symptom resolution. The V end lost 6 bases, the J end lost 7 bases, and 10 bases lay between the germline ends. The germline V gene encodes CDR1 MGHDK and CDR2 SYGVNS. The CDR3 is made up of 13 amino acids.

The origin of this receptor is a man aged 25-40 years who had recovered from COVID-19. Sequencing was done on a sample of PBMCs or T cells enriched from blood (not recorded which). The V call is TRBV25-1, the J call TRBJ1-6, with TRBD1 as a possible D gene (6 bases). CDR3 DNA: TGTGCCAGCAGCCGCACAGGGAATTCACCCCTCCACTTT. Translated, it gives CASSRTGNSPLHF. The full variable domain, with the rest looked up from reference TRBV25-1 and TRBJ1-6, is EADIYQTPRYLVIGTGKKITLECSQTMGHDKMYWYQQDPGMELHLIHYSYGVNSTEKGDLSSESTVSRIRTEHFPLTLESARPSHTSQYLCASSRTGNSPLHFGNGTRLTVT.